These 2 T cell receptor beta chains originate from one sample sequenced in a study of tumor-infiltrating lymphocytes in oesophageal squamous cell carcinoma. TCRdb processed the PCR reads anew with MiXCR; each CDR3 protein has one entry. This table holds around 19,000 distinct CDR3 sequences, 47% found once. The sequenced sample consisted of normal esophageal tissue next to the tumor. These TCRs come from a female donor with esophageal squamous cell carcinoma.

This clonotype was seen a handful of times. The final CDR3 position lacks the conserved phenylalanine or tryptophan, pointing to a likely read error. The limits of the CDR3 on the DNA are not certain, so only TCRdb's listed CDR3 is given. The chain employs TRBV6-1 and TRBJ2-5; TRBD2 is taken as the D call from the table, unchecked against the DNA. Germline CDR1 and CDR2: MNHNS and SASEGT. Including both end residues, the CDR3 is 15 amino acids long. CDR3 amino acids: CASSEGGGYGYTFGS.

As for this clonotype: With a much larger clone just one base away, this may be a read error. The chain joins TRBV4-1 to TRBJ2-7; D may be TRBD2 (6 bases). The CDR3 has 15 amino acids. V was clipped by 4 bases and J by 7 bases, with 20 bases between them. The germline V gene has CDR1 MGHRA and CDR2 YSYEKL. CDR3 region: CASSRGSSGYNEQYF. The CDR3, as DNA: TGCGCCAGCAGCCGAGGTAGTAGCGGTTACAATGAGCAGTACTTC.